This TCR beta chain is from a study of T-cell memory formation after mild COVID-19. Study results and caveats: Memory cells collected pre-infection included some clones that later responded, suggesting cross-reactive memory joined.

In regard to this clonotype: Its target is not known.

With constant-segment primers, 5'RACE yielded cDNA libraries of TCR alpha and TCR beta that carried sample barcodes and UMIs. TCRdb reprocessed the 5' RACE reads with MiXCR, giving one entry per CDR3 protein. The sample records fewer than 450,000 distinct CDR3 sequences, more than 20% being singletons. This receptor was identified in an adult woman who had mild COVID-19 (a few samples of this study predate the infection). Cell type and time point are not known. Sample: PBMCs or a T cell subset sorted from them (not recorded which).

In DNA form, the CDR3 reads TGTGCCAGCAGTTACTCGGAGACTAGCAATGAGCAGTTCTTC. Translation: CASSYSETSNEQFF. The chain employs TRBV6-6 and TRBJ2-1, with a tentative D call TRBD2 (6 bases). Trimming pared 0 bases from V and 6 bases from J, leaving 9 bases between. Per germline, CDR1 MNHNY and CDR2 SVGAGI (reference sequence). The CDR3 sequence is 14 residues long.